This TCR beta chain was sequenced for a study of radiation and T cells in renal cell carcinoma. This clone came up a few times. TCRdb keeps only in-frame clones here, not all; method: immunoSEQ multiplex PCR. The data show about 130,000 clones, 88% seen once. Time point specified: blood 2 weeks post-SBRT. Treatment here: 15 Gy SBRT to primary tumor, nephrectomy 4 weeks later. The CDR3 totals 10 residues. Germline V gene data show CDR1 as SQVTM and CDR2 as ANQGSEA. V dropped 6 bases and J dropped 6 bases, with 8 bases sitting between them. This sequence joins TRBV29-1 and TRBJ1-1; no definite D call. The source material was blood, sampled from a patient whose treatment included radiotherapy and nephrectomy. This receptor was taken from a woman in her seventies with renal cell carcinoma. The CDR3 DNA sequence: TGCAGCGTCAGGTGGGCTGAAGCTTTCTTT. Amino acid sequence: CSVRWAEAFF.